Sequencing of this TCR beta chain was carried out in a study of T-cell memory formation after mild COVID-19. Study-wide results and limits: Nothing showed for sure that second-wave clones peaking on day 37 were SARS-CoV-2 specific.

This CDR3 spans 12 amino acids. V lost 2 bases and J 4 bases, leaving 7 bases between the germline ends. Germline CDR1 reads DFQATT; CDR2 reads SNEGSKA (reference sequence). There are a few counts of this clonotype. Its antigen is still unknown. Each CDR3 protein is one row after TCRdb ran MiXCR on the 5' RACE reads. Among some 350,000 distinct CDR3 sequences, over 10% were seen once, and the ten largest hold around a fifth. The sequence was obtained from a man aged 18 to 30 who had mild COVID-19 (a few samples of this study predate the infection). Cell type and time point are not known. The chain employs TRBV20-1 and TRBJ2-3; D is unresolved. Sequencing was performed on PBMCs or a T cell subset sorted from them (not recorded which). CDR3 amino acids: CSARLGADTQYF. The DNA of the CDR3 is TGCAGTGCTAGACTAGGAGCAGATACGCAGTATTTT.